Listed here are 25 T cell receptor beta chains from one sample, sequenced in a study of technical replicates of blood from a handful of donors. Assay: immunoSEQ multiplex PCR; the TCRdb copy retains only in-frame clones and omits some. The sample records around 81,000 clones, roughly 77% being singletons. What was sequenced was PBMCs. Receptor source: a human donor in good health. Some clones in this sample may be carry-over from other donors' samples.

The J gene is TRBJ2-7, the V gene TRBV30; 10 positions match TRBD1. The CDR3 has 14 residues. Germline assignment: CDR1 GTSNPN and CDR2 SVGIG (reference sequence). V shed 2 bases, J shed 4 bases, and the junction held 5 bases outside the gene matches. The CDR3 here is CAWSRGQGLYEQYF. The CDR3 DNA sequence: TGTGCCTGGAGTAGGGGACAGGGGTTGTACGAGCAGTACTTC. The full variable domain, completed using reference TRBV30 and TRBJ2-7, is SQTIHQWPATLVQPVGSPLSLECTVEGTSNPNLYWYRQAAGRGLQLLFYSVGIGQISSEVPQNLSASRPQDRQFILSSKKLLLSDSGFYLCAWSRGQGLYEQYFGPGTRLTVT.

The genes are TRBV2 and TRBJ2-3; 16 nucleotides line up with TRBD2. V dropped 11 bases and J dropped 3; count of bases not matched to a gene: 5. This CDR3 comprises 15 residues. CDR1 is SNHLY and CDR2 is FYNNEI in the germline V gene. DNA for the CDR3: TGTGCCGGAGGGACTAGCGGGAGGGGAACAGATACGCAGTATTTT. Its protein is CAGGTSGRGTDTQYF.

In its sample, this clone was seen a few times. The chain links TRBV30 to TRBJ1-1; D gene uncertain. The CDR3 is 12 amino acids. V was shortened by 2 bases and J by 10 bases, with 14 bases between the two germline ends. The germline CDR1 and CDR2 sequences are GTSNPN and SVGIG (reference sequence). CDR3 sequence (DNA): TGTGCCTGGAGTTCAGGAGGGATTGCAGCTTTCTTT. This codes for CAWSSGGIAAFF. Full variable domain (remainder filled in from reference TRBV30 and TRBJ1-1): SQTIHQWPATLVQPVGSPLSLECTVEGTSNPNLYWYRQAAGRGLQLLFYSVGIGQISSEVPQNLSASRPQDRQFILSSKKLLLSDSGFYLCAWSSGGIAAFFGQGTRLTVV.

The chain uses TRBV4-2 and TRBJ2-5, with TRBD2 matching over 12 bases. This CDR3 has 16 residues. The J segment lost 5 bases and the V segment lost 3 bases, leaving 7 bases of the junction unmatched. From germline, CDR1 is LGHNA and CDR2 YNFKEQ. The CDR3 loop is CASSQRATSGSETQYF. CDR3 nucleotide sequence: TGTGCCAGCAGCCAGCGGGCGACTAGCGGGAGCGAGACCCAGTACTTC.

The chain employs TRBV5-6 and TRBJ2-7; a possible D gene is TRBD1 (6 bases). Germline V lookup: CDR1 SGHDT, CDR2 YYEEEE. Trimming pared 6 bases from V and 2 bases from J, leaving 30 bases between. This CDR3 has 19 amino acids. CDR3 protein: CASNASIPGHIECPYEQYF. CDR3 nucleotides: TGTGCCAGCAATGCATCGATACCGGGACACATCGAATGCCCCTACGAGCAGTACTTC.

This chain uses TRBV9 with TRBJ2-7; 9 nucleotides match TRBD1. CDR1 is SGDLS, CDR2 YYNGEE, per germline. This CDR3 has 15 amino acids. The V and J ends lost 0 bases and 4 bases, in that order; junction bases with no gene match: 5. The CDR3 DNA reads as TGTGCCAGCAGCGTAGATTGGACAGGGGTGTACGAGCAGTACTTC. Its translation: CASSVDWTGVYEQYF.

The V gene is TRBV30, the J gene TRBJ2-5; a possible D gene is TRBD2 (6 bases). The DNA end lines up better with TRBJ2-7; the J call may be wrong. The CDR3 extends over 13 amino acids. Germline V gene lookup returns CDR1 GTSNPN and CDR2 SVGIG (reference sequence). CDR3 region: CAWSSGASYEQYF. In nucleotides, the CDR3 is TGTGCCTGGAGTTCGGGAGCTTCCTACGAGCAGTACTTC.

This clone has more than one count but fewer than ten. This rearrangement joins TRBV29-1 to TRBJ1-1; D remains unclear. V lost 5 bases, J lost 1 base, and 17 bases lay in between. This CDR3 comprises 15 residues. Germline V gene data show CDR1 as SQVTM and CDR2 as ANQGSEA. CDR3 sequence reads: CSVLEDGGPNTEAFF. The DNA of the CDR3 is TGCAGCGTTTTGGAAGACGGTGGGCCGAACACTGAAGCTTTCTTT.

This clone appeared once. The gene calls are TRBV9 and TRBJ1-1; a possible D gene is TRBD1 (6 bases). This CDR3 is 18 amino acids long. Germline loops: CDR1 SGDLS, CDR2 YYNGEE. V was shortened by 0 bases and J by 1 base, with 19 bases between the two germline ends. As DNA, the CDR3 is TGTGCCAGCAGCGTAGTGTCACTAGGACAGTTCGGGAACACTGAAGCTTTCTTT. Amino acid sequence: CASSVVSLGQFGNTEAFF.

The chain has TRBV18 and TRBJ2-1; 12 bases line up with TRBD2. Trimming cost V 5 bases and J 7 bases; bases outside gene matches: 6. This CDR3 region has 15 residues. CDR1 and CDR2 from the germline V gene are KGHSH and LQKENI. CDR3 protein: CASSTLAGGLNEQFF. The CDR3 DNA follows: TGTGCCAGCTCAACTCTAGCGGGGGGGTTGAATGAGCAGTTCTTC. The whole variable domain, remainder taken from reference TRBV18 and TRBJ2-1, is NAGVMQNPRHLVRRRGQEARLRCSPMKGHSHVYWYRQLPEEGLKFMVYLQKENIIDESGMPKERFSAEFPKEGPSILRIQQVVRGDSAAYFCASSTLAGGLNEQFFGPGTRLTVL.

V and J are TRBV5-3 and TRBJ2-4; D is possibly TRBD2 (5 bases). TRBV5-3 is an ORF, and what it does is uncertain. V lost 0 bases and J lost 1, with 35 bases in between. This CDR3 comprises 24 residues. CDR3: CARSLAGGFSRPGYSGKAKNIQYF. The CDR3 DNA is TGTGCCAGAAGCTTGGCGGGCGGCTTTTCCCGCCCGGGTTACTCGGGGAAGGCCAAAAACATTCAGTACTTC.

The gene calls are TRBV19 and TRBJ1-2; a possible D gene is TRBD1 (5 bases). CDR3 size: 15 residues. With 3 bases removed from V and 3 bases from J, the gap between germline ends came to 14 bases. The germline V gene encodes CDR1 LNHDA and CDR2 SQIVND (reference sequence). CDR3 coding DNA: TGTGCCAGTAGTATCGGGGGGAAACAGGACTATGGCTACACCTTC. Protein sequence: CASSIGGKQDYGYTF.

The V and J genes are TRBV5-1 and TRBJ1-4; a possible D gene is TRBD1 (5 bases). This CDR3 is 14 amino acids long. Germline V gene sequence: CDR1 SGHRS, CDR2 YFSETQ. V was cut by 5 bases and J by 4 bases, with 12 bases left in between. The CDR3 loop is CASRPGLINEKLFF. CDR3 DNA sequence: TGCGCCAGCAGGCCGGGACTCATTAATGAAAAACTGTTTTTT.

The chain carries TRBV6-6 and TRBJ1-1; 7 bases agree with TRBD1. With 5 bases clipped from V and 4 bases from J, the junction kept 7 bases outside the gene matches. Germline CDR1 MNHNY, CDR2 SVGAGI (reference sequence). The CDR3 extends over 14 amino acids. The CDR3 here is CASSDTGASTEAFF. Written as DNA, the CDR3 is TGTGCCAGCAGTGATACAGGGGCAAGCACTGAAGCTTTCTTT.

This clone has only a few counts. The chain employs TRBV7-2 and TRBJ1-2; a possible D gene is TRBD1 (5 bases). The CDR3 has 15 residues. V lost 2 bases and J 6 bases, leaving 16 bases between the germline ends. Germline-derived CDR1 and CDR2 are SGHTA and FQGNSA. CDR3 in amino acids: CASSLSQGYIDGYTF. The CDR3 coding sequence is TGTGCCAGCAGCTTATCGCAGGGATATATCGATGGCTACACCTTC.

The rearrangement links TRBV7-9 to TRBJ1-5, with 10 bases aligning to TRBD1. Trimming at V came to 1 base and at J to 5 bases, leaving 8 bases not matched to a gene. Looked up from germline, CDR1 is SEHNR and CDR2 is FQNEAQ (reference sequence). CDR3 length: 17 residues. CDR3 sequence: CASSLVAGTGAHQPQHF. CDR3 DNA sequence: TGTGCCAGCAGCTTAGTTGCCGGGACAGGGGCCCATCAGCCCCAGCATTTT. Full variable domain (missing parts from reference TRBV7-9 and TRBJ1-5): DTGVSQNPRHKITKRGQNVTFRCDPISEHNRLYWYRQTLGQGPEFLTYFQNEAQLEKSRLLSDRFSAERPKGSFSTLEIQRTEQGDSAMYLCASSLVAGTGAHQPQHFGDGTRLSIL.

The chain carries TRBV5-4 and TRBJ2-1, with D possibly being TRBD2 (6 bases). There are 15 residues in the CDR3. Germline V gene lookup returns CDR1 SGHNT and CDR2 YYREEE (reference sequence). Trimming cost V 1 base and J 1 base, with 9 bases left between them. The CDR3: CASSLKSGSYNEQFF. The CDR3 nucleotides are TGTGCCAGCAGCTTGAAAAGCGGGTCCTACAATGAGCAGTTCTTC.

The chain has TRBV4-3 and TRBJ2-7, with D perhaps TRBD1 (6 bases). Germline CDR1 is LGHNA and CDR2 is YSLEER. The CDR3 sequence is 14 residues long. Between the trimmed V and J ends, which lost 1 base and 3 bases, there was a span of 10 bases. DNA for the CDR3: TGCGCCAGCAGCCAAGGGCGGACAGTCTACGAGCAGTACTTC. It codes for CASSQGRTVYEQYF.

The chain is built from TRBV14 and TRBJ2-3, with 7 bases lining up with TRBD2. This CDR3 has 11 amino acids. The germline CDR1 and CDR2 sequences are SGHDN and FVKESK. The V and J ends lost 4 bases and 9 bases, in that order; junction bases with no gene match: 1. The CDR3 DNA reads TGTGCCAGCAGCCGGGGACTAACGCAGTATTTT. As protein: CASSRGLTQYF. Based on the CDR3 plus reference TRBV14 and TRBJ2-3, the full variable domain is EAGVTQFPSHSVIEKGQTVTLRCDPISGHDNLYWYRRVMGKEIKFLLHFVKESKQDESGMPNNRFLAERTGGTYSTLKVQPAELEDSGVYFCASSRGLTQYFGPGTRLTVL.

This clone was seen more than once but under ten times. V usage is TRBV5-4 and J usage is TRBJ2-3; weak D call: TRBD2 (5 bases). Germline V lookup: CDR1 SGHNT, CDR2 YYREEE (reference sequence). V lost 4 bases and J 0 bases, leaving 15 bases between the germline ends. This CDR3 is 16 amino acids long. The CDR3 protein is CASSGAANPSTDTQYF. For the CDR3, the DNA is TGTGCCAGCAGCGGAGCGGCGAACCCTAGCACAGATACGCAGTATTTT.

This clone was detected only once. This chain links TRBV29-1 with TRBJ1-2; D is perhaps TRBD1 (6 bases). This CDR3 contains 13 residues. Germline CDR1 and CDR2: SQVTM and ANQGSEA. V shed 7 bases and J shed 8 bases, with 20 bases lying between them. The CDR3 region is CSADRDKGGGYTF. CDR3 DNA: TGCAGCGCAGACCGGGACAAGGGTGGCGGCTACACCTTC.

The chain links TRBV28 to TRBJ2-5; D unclear. Trimming cost V 3 bases and J 7 bases, with 3 bases left between them. CDR3 length: 10 amino acids. Germline assignment: CDR1 MDHEN and CDR2 SYDVKM. The CDR3 DNA reads TGTGCCAGCAGTTTCAGGACCCAGTACTTC. This gives the protein CASSFRTQYF.

This chain links TRBV2 with TRBJ1-1, with 9 bases matching TRBD1. Trimming cost V 6 bases and J 1 base; bases outside gene matches: 3. Germline CDR1 reads SNHLY; CDR2 reads FYNNEI. The CDR3 has 14 amino acids. The CDR3 region is CASRQGATNTEAFF. CDR3 nucleotide sequence: TGTGCCAGCAGACAGGGGGCTACGAACACTGAAGCTTTCTTT.

This clone came up a few times. V gene TRBV5-1 combines with J gene TRBJ2-1, with 12 bases matching TRBD2. Germline CDR1 SGHRS, CDR2 YFSETQ. V shed 0 bases and J 1 base; nucleotides not matched to a gene: 2. This CDR3 comprises 17 residues. The CDR3 DNA reads as TGCGCCAGCAGCTTGGTTACTAGCGGGGGGTCCTACAATGAGCAGTTCTTC. This codes for CASSLVTSGGSYNEQFF.

The genes are TRBV27 and TRBJ1-1; perhaps TRBD1 as D (5 bases). V was cut by 5 bases and J by 1 base, with 17 bases left in between. Germline V gene sequence: CDR1 MNHEY, CDR2 SMNVEV (reference sequence). This CDR3 contains 16 residues. The CDR3 coding sequence is TGTGCCAGCAGTCCCAGTGGAGACAGCCCGAACACTGAAGCTTTCTTT. As protein: CASSPSGDSPNTEAFF.